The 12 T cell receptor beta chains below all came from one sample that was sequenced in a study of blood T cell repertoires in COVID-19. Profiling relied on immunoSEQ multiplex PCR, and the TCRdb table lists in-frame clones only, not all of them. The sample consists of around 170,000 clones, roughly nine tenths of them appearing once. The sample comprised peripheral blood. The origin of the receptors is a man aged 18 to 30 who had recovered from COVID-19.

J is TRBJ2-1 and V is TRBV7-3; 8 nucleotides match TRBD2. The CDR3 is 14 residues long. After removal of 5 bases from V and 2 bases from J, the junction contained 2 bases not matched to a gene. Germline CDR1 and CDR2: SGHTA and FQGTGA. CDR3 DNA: TGTGCCAGCAGCCCGGGACTAGCCTACAATGAGCAGTTCTTC. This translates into CASSPGLAYNEQFF.

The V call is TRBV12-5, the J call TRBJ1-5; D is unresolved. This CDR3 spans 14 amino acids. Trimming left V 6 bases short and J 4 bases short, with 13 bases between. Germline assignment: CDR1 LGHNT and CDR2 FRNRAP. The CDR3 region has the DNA TGTGCTAGTGGCCCGGCAGGAAGGAATCAGCCCCAGCATTTT. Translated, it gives CASGPAGRNQPQHF.

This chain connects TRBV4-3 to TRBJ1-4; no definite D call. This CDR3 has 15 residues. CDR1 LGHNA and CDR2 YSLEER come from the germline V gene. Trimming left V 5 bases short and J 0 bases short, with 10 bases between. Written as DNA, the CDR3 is TGCGCCAGCAGCTACAGCCATGCAACTAATGAAAAACTGTTTTTT. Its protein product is CASSYSHATNEKLFF.

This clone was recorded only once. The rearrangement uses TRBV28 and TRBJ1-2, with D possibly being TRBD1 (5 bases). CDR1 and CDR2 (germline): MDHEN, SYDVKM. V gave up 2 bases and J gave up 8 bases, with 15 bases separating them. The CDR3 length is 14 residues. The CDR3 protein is CASSLGGQGGGYTF. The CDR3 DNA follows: TGTGCCAGCAGTTTAGGTGGTCAGGGAGGGGGCTACACCTTC.

The CDR3 reads CASGSISGETTNEKLFF. DNA of the CDR3: TGTGCCAGCGGTTCCATTAGCGGGGAGACAACTAATGAAAAACTGTTTTTT. This chain connects TRBV27 to TRBJ1-4; unclear D gene. This CDR3 has 17 residues. CDR1 is MNHEY and CDR2 is SMNVEV in the germline V gene (reference sequence). V was clipped by 8 bases and J by 0 bases, with 19 bases between them.

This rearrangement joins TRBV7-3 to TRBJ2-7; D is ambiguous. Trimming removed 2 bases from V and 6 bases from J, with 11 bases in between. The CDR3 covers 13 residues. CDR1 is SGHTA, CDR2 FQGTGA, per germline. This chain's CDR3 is CASSLADPGEQYF. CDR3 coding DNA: TGTGCCAGCAGCTTAGCTGATCCGGGCGAGCAGTACTTC.

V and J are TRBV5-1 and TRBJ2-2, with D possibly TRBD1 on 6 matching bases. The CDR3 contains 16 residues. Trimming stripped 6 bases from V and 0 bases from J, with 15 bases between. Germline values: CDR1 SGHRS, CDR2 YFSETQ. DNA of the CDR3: TGCGCCAGCAACGAGGGGGACGGGACGAACACCGGGGAGCTGTTTTTT. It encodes CASNEGDGTNTGELFF.

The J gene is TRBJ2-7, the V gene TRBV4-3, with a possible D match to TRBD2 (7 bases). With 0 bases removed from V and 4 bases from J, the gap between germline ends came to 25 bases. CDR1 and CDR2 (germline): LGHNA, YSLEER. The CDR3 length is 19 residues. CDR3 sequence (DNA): TGCGCCAGCAGCCAAGAAATAGGGGGGGGCGCTACCCGGGCATACGAGCAGTACTTC. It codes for CASSQEIGGGATRAYEQYF.

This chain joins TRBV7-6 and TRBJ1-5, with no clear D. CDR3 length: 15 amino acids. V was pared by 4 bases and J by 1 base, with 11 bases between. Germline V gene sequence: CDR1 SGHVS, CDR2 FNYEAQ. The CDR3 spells CASSSDTWSNQPQHF. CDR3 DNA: TGTGCCAGCAGCTCTGATACTTGGAGCAATCAGCCCCAGCATTTT.

This CDR3 reads CASSELGQGREKLFF. CDR3 DNA: TGTGCCAGCAGTGAACTGGGACAGGGTCGCGAAAAACTGTTTTTT. The chain has TRBV6-1 and TRBJ1-4; 9 nucleotides match TRBD1. V was pared by 2 bases and J by 8 bases, with 6 bases of the junction left unmatched. This CDR3 has 15 amino acids. Germline V gene sequence: CDR1 MNHNS, CDR2 SASEGT.

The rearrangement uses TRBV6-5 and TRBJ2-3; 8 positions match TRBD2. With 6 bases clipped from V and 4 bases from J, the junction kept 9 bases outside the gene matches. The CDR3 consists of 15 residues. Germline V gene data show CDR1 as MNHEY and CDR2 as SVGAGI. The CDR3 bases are TGTGCCAGCAGCTTTAGCGGGACTCCGTCAGATACGCAGTATTTT. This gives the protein CASSFSGTPSDTQYF.

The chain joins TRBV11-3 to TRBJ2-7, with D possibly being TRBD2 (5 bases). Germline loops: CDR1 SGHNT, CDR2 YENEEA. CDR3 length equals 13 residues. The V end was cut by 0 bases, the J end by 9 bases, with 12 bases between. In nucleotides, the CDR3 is TGTGCCAGCAGCTTAGATGAAATTGGGAGGCAGTACTTC. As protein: CASSLDEIGRQYF.